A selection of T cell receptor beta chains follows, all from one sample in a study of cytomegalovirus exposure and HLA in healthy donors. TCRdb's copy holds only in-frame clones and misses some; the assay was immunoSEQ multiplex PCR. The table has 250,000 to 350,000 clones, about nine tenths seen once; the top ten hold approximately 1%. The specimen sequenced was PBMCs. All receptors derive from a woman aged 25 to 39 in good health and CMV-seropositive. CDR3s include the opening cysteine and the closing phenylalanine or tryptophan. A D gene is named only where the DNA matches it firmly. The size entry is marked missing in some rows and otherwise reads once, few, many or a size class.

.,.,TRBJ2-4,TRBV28,CASSLNRPLAKNIQYF,TGTGCCAGCAGTTTGAACAGGCCATTAGCCAAAAACATTCAGTACTTC
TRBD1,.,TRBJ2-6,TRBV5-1,CASSLTTGIPSGANVLTF,TGCGCCAGCAGCTTGACGACAGGGATCCCCTCTGGGGCCAACGTCCTGACTTTC
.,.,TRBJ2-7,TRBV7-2,CASSPGVSSYEQYF,TGTGCCAGCAGCCCGGGAGTCAGCTCCTACGAGCAGTACTTC
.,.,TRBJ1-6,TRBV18,CASSPKTGLFSPLHF,TGTGCCAGCTCACCAAAGACAGGCTTATTCTCACCCCTCCACTTT
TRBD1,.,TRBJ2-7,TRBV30,CAWRDRGPSYEQYF,TGTGCCTGGAGAGACAGGGGGCCCTCCTACGAGCAGTACTTC
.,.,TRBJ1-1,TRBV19,CASSIAGESEAFF,TGTGCCAGTAGTATAGCAGGGGAATCTGAAGCTTTCTTT
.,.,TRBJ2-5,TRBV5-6,CASSLSPGGRETQYF,TGTGCCAGCAGCTTGTCCCCTGGAGGGCGAGAGACCCAGTACTTC
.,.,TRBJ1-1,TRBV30,CAWRPILNTEAFF,TGTGCCTGGAGGCCAATCTTGAACACTGAAGCTTTCTTT
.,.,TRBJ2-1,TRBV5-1,CASSLGYYNEQFF,TGCGCCAGCAGCTTAGGCTACTACAATGAGCAGTTCTTC
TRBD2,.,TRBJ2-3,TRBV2,CASSEAPAGGVKRTDTQYF,TGTGCCAGCAGTGAAGCTCCTGCGGGAGGAGTGAAACGCACAGATACGCAGTATTTT
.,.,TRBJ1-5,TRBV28,CASSFSGYNQPQHF,TGTGCCAGCAGTTTTTCAGGGTACAATCAGCCCCAGCATTTT
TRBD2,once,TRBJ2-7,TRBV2,CASSPAGAYYEQYF,TGTGCCAGCAGTCCAGCGGGAGCTTACTACGAGCAGTACTTC
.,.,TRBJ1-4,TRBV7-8,CASSSPGVREKLFF,TGTGCCAGCAGCTCCCCAGGGGTTAGGGAAAAACTGTTTTTT
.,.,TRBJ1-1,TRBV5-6,CASSSLAVTEAFF,TGTGCCAGCAGCTCCCTGGCTGTCACTGAAGCTTTCTTT
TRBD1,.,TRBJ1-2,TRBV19,CATTGLYGYTF,TGTGCCACGACAGGGCTCTATGGCTACACCTTC
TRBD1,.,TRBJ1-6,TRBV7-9,CASSLLSRTGVNSPLHF,TGTGCCAGCAGCTTACTTAGTCGGACAGGGGTTAATTCACCCCTCCACTTT
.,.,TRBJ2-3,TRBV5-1,CASSHNTDTQYF,TGCGCCAGCAGCCATAACACAGATACGCAGTATTTT
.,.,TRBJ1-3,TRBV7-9,CASSAGNSLSGNTIYF,TGTGCCAGCAGCGCTGGGAACAGCCTCTCTGGAAACACCATATATTTT
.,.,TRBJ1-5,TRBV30,CAWSVGQLRNQPQHF,TGTGCCTGGAGTGTAGGACAATTACGCAATCAGCCCCAGCATTTT